This TCR beta chain was identified during a study of neurological immune-mediated disorders. There are many counts of this clonotype. Its antigen is undetermined. In Maryland, USA, blood bank volunteers were the healthy controls. 2 million PBMCs stored at -80 C were the source of the unsorted libraries. 5'RACE with 10-nucleotide random UMIs generated the cDNA. In TCRdb, the 5' RACE reads were re-called with MiXCR into one record per CDR3 protein. The sample lists about 27,000 distinct CDR3 sequences; 20% to 25% were seen once. The CDR3 spans 14 residues. From germline, CDR1 is WSHSY and CDR2 SAAADI. V gave up 6 bases and J gave up 5 bases; unmatched junction bases: 2. Overall study results and limits: CDR3 amino acid sequences found in expanded clones were never shared across subjects, suggesting private repertoires in all groups.

The TCR sequence derives from an older woman in good health. The chain combines TRBV10-2 with TRBJ2-2; 11 positions agree with TRBD2. The specimen sequenced was PBMCs. CDR3 coding DNA: TGCGCCAGCAGACTAGCGGGAGAGACCGGGGAGCTGTTTTTT. It specifies CASRLAGETGELFF.